This T cell receptor (beta chain) was found in a study of identical twins. TCRdb redid the calling of the 5' RACE reads with MiXCR, one entry per CDR3 protein. Among under 300,000 distinct CDR3 sequences listed, 12% were seen once. The CDR3 has 15 residues. Germline CDR1 reads SGHTA; CDR2 reads FQGNSA. Trimming at V came to 5 bases and at J to 3 bases, leaving 7 bases not matched to a gene. The sample was also linked to a second study, of yellow fever vaccine responses in identical twins.

V is TRBV7-2 and J is TRBJ2-1; 7 bases are a match to TRBD2. This receptor was taken from a woman under 30 in good health. The sample comprised memory (CD45RO+) T cells sorted from blood. Here the CDR3 reads CASSPTSADYNEQFF. In DNA form, the CDR3 reads TGTGCCAGCAGCCCCACTAGCGCCGACTACAATGAGCAGTTCTTC. Full variable domain (missing parts from reference TRBV7-2 and TRBJ2-1): GAGVSQSPSNKVTEKGKDVELRCDPISGHTALYWYRQSLGQGLEFLIYFQGNSAPDKSGLPSDRFSAERTGGSVSTLTIQRTQQEDSAVYLCASSPTSADYNEQFFGPGTRLTVL.